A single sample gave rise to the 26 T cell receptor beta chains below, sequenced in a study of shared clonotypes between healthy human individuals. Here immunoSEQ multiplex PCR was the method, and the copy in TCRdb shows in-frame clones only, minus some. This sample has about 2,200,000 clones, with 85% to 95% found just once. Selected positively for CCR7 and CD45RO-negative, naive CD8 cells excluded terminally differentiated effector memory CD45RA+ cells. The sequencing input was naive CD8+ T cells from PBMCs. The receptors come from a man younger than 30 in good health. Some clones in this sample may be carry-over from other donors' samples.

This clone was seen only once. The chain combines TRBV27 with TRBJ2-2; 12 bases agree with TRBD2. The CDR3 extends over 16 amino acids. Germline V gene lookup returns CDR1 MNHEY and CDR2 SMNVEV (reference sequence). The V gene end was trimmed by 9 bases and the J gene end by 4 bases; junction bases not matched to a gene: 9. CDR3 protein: CASSELGLAGTGELFF. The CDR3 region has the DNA TGTGCCAGTTCTGAACTGGGACTAGCGGGCACCGGGGAGCTGTTTTTT.

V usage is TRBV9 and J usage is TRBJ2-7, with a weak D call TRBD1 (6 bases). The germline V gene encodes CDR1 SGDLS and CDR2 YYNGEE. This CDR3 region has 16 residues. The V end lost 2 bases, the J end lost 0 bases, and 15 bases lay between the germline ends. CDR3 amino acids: CASSVGARASSYEQYF. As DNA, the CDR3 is TGTGCCAGCAGCGTGGGGGCCAGGGCAAGCTCCTACGAGCAGTACTTC.

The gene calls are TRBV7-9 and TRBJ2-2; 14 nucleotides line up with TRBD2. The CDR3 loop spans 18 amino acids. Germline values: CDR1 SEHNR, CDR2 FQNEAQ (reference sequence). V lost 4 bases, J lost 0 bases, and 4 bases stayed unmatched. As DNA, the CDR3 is TGTGCCAGCAGCTCCGGACTAGCGGGAGGTACGAACACCGGGGAGCTGTTTTTT. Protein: CASSSGLAGGTNTGELFF.

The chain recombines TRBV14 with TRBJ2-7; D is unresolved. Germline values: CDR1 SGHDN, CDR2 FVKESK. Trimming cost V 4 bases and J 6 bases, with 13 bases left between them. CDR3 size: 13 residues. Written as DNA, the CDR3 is TGTGCCAGCAGCCTCGTACTCGGGCGCGAGCAGTACTTC. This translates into CASSLVLGREQYF. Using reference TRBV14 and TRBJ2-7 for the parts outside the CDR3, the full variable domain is EAGVTQFPSHSVIEKGQTVTLRCDPISGHDNLYWYRRVMGKEIKFLLHFVKESKQDESGMPNNRFLAERTGGTYSTLKVQPAELEDSGVYFCASSLVLGREQYFGPGTRLTVT.

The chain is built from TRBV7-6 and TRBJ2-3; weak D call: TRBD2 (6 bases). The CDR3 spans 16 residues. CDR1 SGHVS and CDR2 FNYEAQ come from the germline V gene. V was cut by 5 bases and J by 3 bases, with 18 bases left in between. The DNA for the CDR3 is TGTGCCAGCAGCGTCCGAACGGGAGAGGGTACAGATACGCAGTATTTT. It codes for CASSVRTGEGTDTQYF.

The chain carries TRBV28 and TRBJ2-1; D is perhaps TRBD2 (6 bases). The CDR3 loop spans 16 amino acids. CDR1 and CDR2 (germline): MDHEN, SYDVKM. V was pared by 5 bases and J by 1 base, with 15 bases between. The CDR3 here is CASSPPGGDSYNEQFF. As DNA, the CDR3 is TGTGCCAGCAGTCCGCCAGGAGGGGATTCCTACAATGAGCAGTTCTTC.

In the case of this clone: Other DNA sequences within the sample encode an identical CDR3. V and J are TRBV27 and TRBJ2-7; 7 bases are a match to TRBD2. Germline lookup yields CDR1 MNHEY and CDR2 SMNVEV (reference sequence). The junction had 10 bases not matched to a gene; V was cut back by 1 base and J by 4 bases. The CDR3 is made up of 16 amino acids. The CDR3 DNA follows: TGTGCCAGCAGTTTATTGCTCGGGGGAGGGCCGTACGAGCAGTACTTC. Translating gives CASSLLLGGGPYEQYF.

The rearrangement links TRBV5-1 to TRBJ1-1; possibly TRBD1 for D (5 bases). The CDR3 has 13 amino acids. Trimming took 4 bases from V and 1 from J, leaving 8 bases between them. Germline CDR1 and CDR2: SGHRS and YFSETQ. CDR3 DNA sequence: TGCGCCAGCAGCGGGGCAGCGAACACTGAAGCTTTCTTT. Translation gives CASSGAANTEAFF.

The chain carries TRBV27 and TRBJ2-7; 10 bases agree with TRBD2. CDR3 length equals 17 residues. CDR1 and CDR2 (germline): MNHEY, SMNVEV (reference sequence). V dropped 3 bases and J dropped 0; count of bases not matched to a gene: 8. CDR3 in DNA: TGTGCCAGCAGTTTGCTACTTACTAGCGGGGCCTCCTACGAGCAGTACTTC. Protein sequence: CASSLLLTSGASYEQYF.

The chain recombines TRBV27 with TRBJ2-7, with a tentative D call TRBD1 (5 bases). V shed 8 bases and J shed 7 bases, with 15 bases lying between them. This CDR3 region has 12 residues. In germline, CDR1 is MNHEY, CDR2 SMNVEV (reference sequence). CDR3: CASWGSLGEQYF. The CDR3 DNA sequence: TGTGCCAGCTGGGGCAGCCTGGGGGAGCAGTACTTC.

The CDR3 here is CASSLWGHTGELFF. The CDR3, as DNA: TGTGCCAGCAGTTTATGGGGCCACACCGGGGAGCTGTTTTTT. The chain combines TRBV27 with TRBJ2-2; D possibly corresponds to TRBD1 (5 bases). Trimming removed 1 base from V and 3 bases from J, with 6 bases in between. CDR3 length: 14 amino acids. The germline CDR1 and CDR2 sequences are MNHEY and SMNVEV (reference sequence).

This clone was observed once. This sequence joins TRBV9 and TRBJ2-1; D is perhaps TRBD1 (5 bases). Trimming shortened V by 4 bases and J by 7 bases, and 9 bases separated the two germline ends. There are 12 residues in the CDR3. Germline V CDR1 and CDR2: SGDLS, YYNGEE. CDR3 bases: TGTGCCAGCAGCCTCAGGGTAAATGAGCAGTTCTTC. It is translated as CASSLRVNEQFF. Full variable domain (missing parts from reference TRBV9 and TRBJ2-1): DSGVTQTPKHLITATGQRVTLRCSPRSGDLSVYWYQQSLDQGLQFLIQYYNGEERAKGNILERFSAQQFPDLHSELNLSSLELGDSALYFCASSLRVNEQFFGPGTRLTVL.

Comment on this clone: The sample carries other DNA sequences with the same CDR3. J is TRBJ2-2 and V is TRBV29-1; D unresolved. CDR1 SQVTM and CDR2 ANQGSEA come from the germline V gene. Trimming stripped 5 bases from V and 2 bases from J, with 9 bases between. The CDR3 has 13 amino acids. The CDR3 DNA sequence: TGCAGCGTTCTGAAGGGCAACACCGGGGAGCTGTTTTTT. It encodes CSVLKGNTGELFF.

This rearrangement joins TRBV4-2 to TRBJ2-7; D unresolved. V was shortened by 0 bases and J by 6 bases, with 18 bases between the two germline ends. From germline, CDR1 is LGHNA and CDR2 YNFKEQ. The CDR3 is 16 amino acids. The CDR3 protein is CASSQEGWGTLREQYF. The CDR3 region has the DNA TGTGCCAGCAGCCAAGAGGGATGGGGTACTCTCCGCGAGCAGTACTTC.

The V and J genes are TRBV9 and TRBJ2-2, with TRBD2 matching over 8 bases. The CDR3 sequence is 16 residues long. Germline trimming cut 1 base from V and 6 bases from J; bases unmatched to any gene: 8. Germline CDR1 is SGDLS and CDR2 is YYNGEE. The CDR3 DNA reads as TGTGCCAGCAGCGTATCTGAGACTAGCGCCGCCGGGGAGCTGTTTTTT. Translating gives CASSVSETSAAGELFF.

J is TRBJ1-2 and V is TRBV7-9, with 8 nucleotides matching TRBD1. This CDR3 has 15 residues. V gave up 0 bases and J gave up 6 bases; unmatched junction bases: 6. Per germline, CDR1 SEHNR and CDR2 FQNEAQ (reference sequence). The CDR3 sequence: CASSLAGTGVDGYTF. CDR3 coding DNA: TGTGCCAGCAGCTTAGCCGGGACAGGAGTTGATGGCTACACCTTC. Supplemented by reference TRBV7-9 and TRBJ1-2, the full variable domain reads DTGVSQNPRHKITKRGQNVTFRCDPISEHNRLYWYRQTLGQGPEFLTYFQNEAQLEKSRLLSDRFSAERPKGSFSTLEIQRTEQGDSAMYLCASSLAGTGVDGYTFGSGTRLTVV.

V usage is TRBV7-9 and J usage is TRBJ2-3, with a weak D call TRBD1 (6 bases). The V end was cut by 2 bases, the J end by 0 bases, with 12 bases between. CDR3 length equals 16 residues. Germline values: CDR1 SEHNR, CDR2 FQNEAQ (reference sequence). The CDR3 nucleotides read TGTGCCAGCAGCTTACCCGACAGGTCTAGCACAGATACGCAGTATTTT. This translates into CASSLPDRSSTDTQYF.

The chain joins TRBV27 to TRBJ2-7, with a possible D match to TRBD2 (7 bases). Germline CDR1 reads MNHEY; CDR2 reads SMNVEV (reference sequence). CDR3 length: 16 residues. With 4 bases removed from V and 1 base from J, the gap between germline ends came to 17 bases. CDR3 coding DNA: TGTGCCAGCAGTTCGCTGGGGAAGGGGGGGTCCTACGAGCAGTACTTC. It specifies CASSSLGKGGSYEQYF.

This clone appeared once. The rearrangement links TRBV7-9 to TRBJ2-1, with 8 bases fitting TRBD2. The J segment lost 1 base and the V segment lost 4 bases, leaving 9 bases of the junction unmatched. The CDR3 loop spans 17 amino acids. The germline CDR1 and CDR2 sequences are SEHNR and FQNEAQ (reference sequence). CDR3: CASSSSGGVRSYNEQFF. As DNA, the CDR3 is TGTGCCAGCAGCTCCTCCGGGGGGGTTAGGTCCTACAATGAGCAGTTCTTC.

CDR3 sequence reads: CASSQVAGRLAGDIDTQYF. CDR3 sequence (DNA): TGCGCCAGCAGCCAAGTTGCGGGGCGGCTAGCGGGAGATATAGATACGCAGTATTTT. The chain uses TRBV4-1 and TRBJ2-3, with TRBD2 identical over 10 bases. The J segment lost 5 bases and the V segment lost 1 base, leaving 15 bases of the junction unmatched. This CDR3 is built from 19 residues. The V gene's germline CDR1 is MGHRA and CDR2 YSYEKL.

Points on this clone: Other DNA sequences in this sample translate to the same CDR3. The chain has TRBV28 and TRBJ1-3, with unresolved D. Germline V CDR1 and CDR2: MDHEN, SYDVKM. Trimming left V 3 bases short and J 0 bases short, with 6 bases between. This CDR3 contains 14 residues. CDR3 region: CASSFTSSGNTIYF. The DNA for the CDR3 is TGTGCCAGCAGTTTTACCTCCTCTGGAAACACCATATATTTT.

CDR3 loop: CASSQDLTGDGYTF. CDR3 in DNA: TGTGCCAGCAGCCAAGACCTGACAGGGGATGGCTACACCTTC. This chain joins TRBV4-2 and TRBJ1-2; 8 bases fit TRBD1. J gave up 6 bases and V 0 bases, and 3 bases lay outside the gene matches. The CDR3 has 14 amino acids. The V gene's germline CDR1 is LGHNA and CDR2 YNFKEQ.

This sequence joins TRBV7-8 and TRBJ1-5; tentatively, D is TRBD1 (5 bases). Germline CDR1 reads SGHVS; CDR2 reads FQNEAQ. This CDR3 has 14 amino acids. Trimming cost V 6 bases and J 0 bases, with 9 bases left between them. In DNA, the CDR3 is TGTGCCAGCAGGAGTGGGGGTAGCAATCAGCCCCAGCATTTT. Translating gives CASRSGGSNQPQHF. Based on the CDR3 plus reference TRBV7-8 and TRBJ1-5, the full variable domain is GAGVSQSPRYKVAKRGQDVALRCDPISGHVSLFWYQQALGQGPEFLTYFQNEAQLDKSGLPSDRFFAERPEGSVSTLKIQRTQQEDSAVYLCASRSGGSNQPQHFGDGTRLSIL.

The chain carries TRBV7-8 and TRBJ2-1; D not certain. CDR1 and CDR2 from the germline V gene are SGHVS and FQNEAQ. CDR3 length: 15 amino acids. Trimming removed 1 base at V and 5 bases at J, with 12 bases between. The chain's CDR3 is CASSLDRLEHNEQFF. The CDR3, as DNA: TGTGCCAGCAGCTTAGACCGGTTGGAACACAATGAGCAGTTCTTC.

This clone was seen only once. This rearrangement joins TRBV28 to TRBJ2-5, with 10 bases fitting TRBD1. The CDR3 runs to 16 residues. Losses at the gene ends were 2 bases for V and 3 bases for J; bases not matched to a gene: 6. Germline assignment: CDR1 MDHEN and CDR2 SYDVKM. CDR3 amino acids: CASSLGGTGAKETQYF. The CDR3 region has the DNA TGTGCCAGCAGTTTAGGTGGGACAGGGGCGAAAGAGACCCAGTACTTC.

This CDR3 is CASSQDNSGPLQPYGYTF. The CDR3 nucleotides are TGCGCCAGCAGCCAAGATAACTCGGGACCTCTCCAGCCCTATGGCTACACCTTC. The chain uses TRBV4-3 and TRBJ1-2, with a tentative D call TRBD1 (5 bases). V shed 0 bases and J shed 4 bases, with 21 bases lying between them. Germline lookup yields CDR1 LGHNA and CDR2 YSLEER. The CDR3 sequence is 18 residues long.